The 14 T cell receptor beta chains in this list originate from one sample, sequenced in a study of T-cell reconstitution after alpha-beta-depleted transplantation in children listed by TCRdb under 2016. Libraries were made using PCR. TCRdb shows the sequencer as Illumina HiSeq 2500. TCR libraries were prepared with molecular barcoding, using unique molecular identifiers to normalize TCRbeta repertoire quantification. The public reads were reanalyzed by TCRdb: fastp trimming at Q25, MiXCR alignment, in-frame beta chains only. Rows are unified per CDR3 protein, each entry keeping the most common DNA and genes. The sample table shows approximately 520,000 distinct CDR3 sequences, and less than 35% are seen once. The ten top clones hold 2% to 3% of the sample. Source: PBMCs from the stem cell graft donor, taken from the stem cell graft. These receptors were collected from a human donor who donated a stem cell graft to a child with aplastic anemia.

This clonotype was observed a handful of times. This chain joins TRBV12-3 or TRBV12-4 and TRBJ2-2; D ambiguous. The CDR3 covers 15 residues. V was shortened by 6 bases and J by 5 bases, with 16 bases between the two germline ends. The CDR3 coding sequence is TGTGCCAGCAGGATACAGCTCACCGAAACCGGGGAGCTGTTTTTT. This encodes CASRIQLTETGELFF.

This clonotype came up a few times. The J gene is TRBJ2-7, the V gene TRBV7-9, with D tentatively TRBD2 (5 bases). Germline loops: CDR1 SEHNR, CDR2 FQNEAQ (reference sequence). This CDR3 comprises 13 residues. Trimming took 4 bases from V and 9 from J, leaving 16 bases between them. CDR3 nucleotide sequence: TGTGCCAGCAGCTCAGAAGAGGCCGAGGGGCAGTACTTC. This codes for CASSSEEAEGQYF.

The sample holds a few counts of this clonotype. This rearrangement joins TRBV7-2 to TRBJ2-2; D not resolved. Deletions cut 1 base from V and 4 bases from J, with 7 bases between. This CDR3 is 14 amino acids long. Per germline, CDR1 SGHTA and CDR2 FQGNSA. The CDR3 sequence is CASSLGASTGELFF. CDR3 nucleotide sequence: TGTGCCAGCAGCTTAGGTGCTAGCACCGGGGAGCTGTTTTTT. The whole variable domain, filled in from reference TRBV7-2 and TRBJ2-2, reads GAGVSQSPSNKVTEKGKDVELRCDPISGHTALYWYRQSLGQGLEFLIYFQGNSAPDKSGLPSDRFSAERTGGSVSTLTIQRTQQEDSAVYLCASSLGASTGELFFGEGSRLTVL.

The V gene is TRBV12-3 or TRBV12-4, the J gene TRBJ2-3; 10 bases align to TRBD2. The CDR3 consists of 14 residues. V was pared by 7 bases and J by 4 bases, with 5 bases of the junction left unmatched. This chain's CDR3 is CASNLAGVADTQYF. The CDR3 bases are TGTGCCAGCAACCTAGCGGGAGTTGCAGATACGCAGTATTTT.

The chain employs TRBV6-2 or TRBV6-3 and TRBJ2-1; D gene ambiguous. V dropped 8 bases and J dropped 1 base, with 12 bases sitting between them. CDR3 length: 14 residues. Germline assignment: CDR1 MNHEY and CDR2 SVGEGT. CDR3 sequence (DNA): TGTGCCAGCGTCCGGCCCGGGTCCTACAATGAGCAGTTCTTC. As protein: CASVRPGSYNEQFF.

The chain recombines TRBV7-2 with TRBJ2-1, with D possibly matching TRBD2 (7 bases). Germline values: CDR1 SGHTA, CDR2 FQGNSA. The CDR3 covers 14 residues. Trimming cost V 5 bases and J 7 bases, with 15 bases left between them. The CDR3 protein is CASSGGADQNEQFF. CDR3 in DNA: TGTGCCAGCAGCGGGGGGGCAGACCAGAATGAGCAGTTCTTC.

This clonotype was seen just once. The CDR3 sequence: CAISENPGADQPQHF. The CDR3 DNA follows: TGTGCCATCAGTGAGAATCCAGGGGCCGATCAGCCCCAGCATTTT. The rearrangement links TRBV10-3 to TRBJ1-5, with D possibly TRBD1 on 6 matching bases. There are 15 residues in the CDR3. V was trimmed by 2 bases and J by 5 bases, leaving 13 bases between them. CDR1 is ENHRY and CDR2 is SYGVKD in the germline V gene.

The chain recombines TRBV5-1 with TRBJ2-5; 9 nucleotides align to TRBD2. CDR1 is SGHRS, CDR2 YFSETQ, per germline. This CDR3 has 12 amino acids. Trimming took 6 bases from V and 5 from J; bases not matched to a gene: 2. CDR3: CASILAGETQYF. In DNA, the CDR3 is TGCGCCAGCATACTAGCGGGTGAGACCCAGTACTTC.

The genes are TRBV4-1 and TRBJ2-1, with 13 bases matching TRBD2. CDR1 is MGHRA and CDR2 is YSYEKL in the germline V gene. V was pared by 4 bases and J by 2 bases, with 17 bases of the junction left unmatched. This CDR3 comprises 21 residues. Written as DNA, the CDR3 is TGCGCCAGCAGCCCCGGACTAGCGGGGGAGTATGGGATCTTCCCCTACAATGAGCAGTTCTTC. Translating gives CASSPGLAGEYGIFPYNEQFF.

The chain combines TRBV24-1 with TRBJ1-2; no reliable D call. Germline V CDR1 and CDR2: KGHDR, SFDVKD. The CDR3 contains 16 residues. The V end lost 1 base, the J end lost 2 bases, and 13 bases lay between the germline ends. CDR3 loop: CATSDLVTGDNYGYTF. CDR3 in DNA: TGTGCCACCAGTGATTTAGTGACCGGCGACAACTATGGCTACACCTTC.

This clonotype was seen more than once but under ten times. CDR3 protein: CASTRTGSSGNTIYF. In nucleotides, the CDR3 is TGTGCCAGCACCCGAACAGGGTCCTCTGGAAACACCATATATTTT. The chain uses TRBV6-1 and TRBJ1-3; perhaps TRBD1 as D (6 bases). The CDR3 has 15 amino acids. With 7 bases removed from V and 0 bases from J, the gap between germline ends came to 13 bases. Germline V gene data show CDR1 as MNHNS and CDR2 as SASEGT.

The rearrangement joins TRBV7-9 to TRBJ1-1, with 8 nucleotides matching TRBD1. Germline V gene sequence: CDR1 SEHNR, CDR2 FQNEAQ (reference sequence). The CDR3 extends over 16 amino acids. The junction had 9 bases not matched to a gene; V was cut back by 6 bases and J by 0 bases. The chain's CDR3 is CASRSFRGLLNTEAFF. CDR3 sequence (DNA): TGTGCCAGCAGATCTTTCAGGGGGCTTTTGAACACTGAAGCTTTCTTT.

The chain recombines TRBV28 with TRBJ2-7; either TRBD1 or TRBD2 may fit D (5 bases each). The V end lost 3 bases, the J end lost 1 base, and 10 bases lay between the germline ends. CDR1 is MDHEN, CDR2 SYDVKM, per germline. The CDR3 is 14 amino acids. Written as DNA, the CDR3 is TGTGCCAGCAGTTTTGGGGGACGGTCCTACGAGCAGTACTTC. This translates into CASSFGGRSYEQYF.

This chain connects TRBV11-3 to TRBJ1-2, with D possibly matching TRBD1 (5 bases). Germline V gene data show CDR1 as SGHNT and CDR2 as YENEEA. This CDR3 spans 16 amino acids. V was shortened by 5 bases and J by 2 bases, with 18 bases between the two germline ends. CDR3 nucleotides: TGTGCCAGCAGCCCCTCGGCAGGGCAGCCCAACTATGGCTACACCTTC. The encoded protein is CASSPSAGQPNYGYTF.